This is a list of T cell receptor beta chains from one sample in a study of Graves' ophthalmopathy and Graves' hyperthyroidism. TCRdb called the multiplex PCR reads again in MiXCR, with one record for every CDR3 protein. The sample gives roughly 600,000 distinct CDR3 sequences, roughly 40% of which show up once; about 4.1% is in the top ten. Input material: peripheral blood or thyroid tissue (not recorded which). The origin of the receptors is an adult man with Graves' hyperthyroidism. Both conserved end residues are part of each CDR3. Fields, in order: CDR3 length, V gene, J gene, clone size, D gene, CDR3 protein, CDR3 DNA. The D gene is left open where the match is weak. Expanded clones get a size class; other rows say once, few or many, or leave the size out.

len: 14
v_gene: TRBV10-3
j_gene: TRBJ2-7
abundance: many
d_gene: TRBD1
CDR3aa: CATRVIGTAYEQYF
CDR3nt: TGTGCCACCCGGGTGATTGGGACAGCCTACGAGCAGTACTTC

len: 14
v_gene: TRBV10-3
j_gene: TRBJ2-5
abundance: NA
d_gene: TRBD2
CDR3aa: CAISDAGGRETQYF
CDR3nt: TGTGCCATCAGTGATGCCGGGGGGAGAGAGACCCAGTACTTC

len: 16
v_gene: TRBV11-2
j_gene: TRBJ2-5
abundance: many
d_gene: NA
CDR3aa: CASSLDWGLASETQYF
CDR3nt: TGTGCCAGCAGCTTAGATTGGGGGCTAGCTTCGGAGACCCAGTACTTC

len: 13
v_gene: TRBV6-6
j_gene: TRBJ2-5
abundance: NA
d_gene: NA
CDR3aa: CASTLGPGATQYF
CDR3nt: TGTGCCAGCACGCTAGGACCCGGGGCGACCCAGTACTTC

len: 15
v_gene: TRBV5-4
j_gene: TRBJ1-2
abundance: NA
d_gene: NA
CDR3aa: CASSFEEIERYGYTF
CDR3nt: TGTGCCAGCAGCTTTGAGGAAATCGAGCGGTATGGCTACACCTTC

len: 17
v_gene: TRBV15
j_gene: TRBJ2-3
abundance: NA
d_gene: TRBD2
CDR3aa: CATSRDFAGGPVDTQYF
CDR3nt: TGTGCCACCAGCAGAGATTTCGCGGGGGGGCCGGTAGATACGCAGTATTTT

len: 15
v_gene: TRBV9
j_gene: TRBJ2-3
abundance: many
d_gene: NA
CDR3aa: CASSVAGTSTDTQYF
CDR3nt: TGTGCCAGCAGCGTAGCCGGCACGAGCACAGATACGCAGTATTTT

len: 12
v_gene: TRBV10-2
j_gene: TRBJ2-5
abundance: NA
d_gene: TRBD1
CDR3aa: CAIGTASETQYF
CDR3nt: TGCGCCATAGGGACAGCCTCGGAGACCCAGTACTTC

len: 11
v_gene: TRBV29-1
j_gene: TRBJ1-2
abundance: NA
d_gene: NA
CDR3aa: CSASTGSGYTF
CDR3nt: TGCAGCGCCTCCACAGGGTCCGGCTACACCTTC

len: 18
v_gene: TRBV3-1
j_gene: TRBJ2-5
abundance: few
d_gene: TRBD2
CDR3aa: CASSQGTSGAAAQETQYF
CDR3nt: TGTGCCAGCAGCCAAGGTACTAGCGGGGCGGCGGCCCAAGAGACCCAGTACTTC

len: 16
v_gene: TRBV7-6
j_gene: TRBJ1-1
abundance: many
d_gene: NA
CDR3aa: CASSQGQLNMNTEAFF
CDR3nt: TGTGCCAGCAGCCAAGGACAGCTCAACATGAACACTGAAGCTTTCTTT

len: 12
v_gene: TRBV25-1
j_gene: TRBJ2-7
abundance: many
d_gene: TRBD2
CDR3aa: CASERDSYEQYF
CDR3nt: TGTGCCAGCGAGCGGGACTCCTACGAGCAGTACTTC

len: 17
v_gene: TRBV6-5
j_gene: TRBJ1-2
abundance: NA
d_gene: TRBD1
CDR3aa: CASRRVPTGVTNYGYTF
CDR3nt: TGTGCCAGCAGGCGCGTACCAACAGGGGTTACTAACTATGGCTACACCTTC

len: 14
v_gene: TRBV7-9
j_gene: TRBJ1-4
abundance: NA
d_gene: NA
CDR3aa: CASSEGGRGEKLFF
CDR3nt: TGTGCCAGCAGTGAAGGGGGGCGGGGTGAAAAACTGTTTTTT

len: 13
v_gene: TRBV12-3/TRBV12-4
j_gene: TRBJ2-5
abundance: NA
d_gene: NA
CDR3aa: CASSLRGAWTQYF
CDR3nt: TGTGCCAGCAGTTTAAGGGGCGCATGGACCCAGTACTTC

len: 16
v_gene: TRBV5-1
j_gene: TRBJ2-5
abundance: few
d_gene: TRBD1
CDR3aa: CASSSRTGFGQETQYF
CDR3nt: TGCGCCAGCAGCTCTCGGACAGGGTTTGGGCAAGAGACCCAGTACTTC

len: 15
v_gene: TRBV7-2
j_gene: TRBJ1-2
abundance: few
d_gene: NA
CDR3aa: CASSLEIDGYYGYTF
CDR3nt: TGTGCCAGCAGCTTAGAAATCGACGGCTACTATGGCTACACCTTC

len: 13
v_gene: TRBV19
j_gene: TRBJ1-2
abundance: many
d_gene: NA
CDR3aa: CASSEQGGYGYTF
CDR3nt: TGTGCCAGTAGCGAACAGGGAGGCTATGGCTACACCTTC

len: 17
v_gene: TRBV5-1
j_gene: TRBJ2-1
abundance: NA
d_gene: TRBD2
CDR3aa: CASSSGTSSGFYNEQFF
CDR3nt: TGCGCCAGCAGCTCTGGGACTAGCAGCGGATTCTACAATGAGCAGTTCTTC

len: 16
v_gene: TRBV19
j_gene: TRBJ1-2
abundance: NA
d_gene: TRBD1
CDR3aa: CASTPISRDRDYGYTF
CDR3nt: TGTGCCAGTACCCCGATTTCCAGGGACAGGGACTATGGCTACACCTTC

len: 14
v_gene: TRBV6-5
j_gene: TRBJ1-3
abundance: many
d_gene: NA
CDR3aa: CASRASISGNTIYF
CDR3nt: TGTGCCAGCCGGGCCAGCATCTCTGGAAACACCATATATTTT

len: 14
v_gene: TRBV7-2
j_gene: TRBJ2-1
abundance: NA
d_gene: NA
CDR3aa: CASSAGSGVDEQFF
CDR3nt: TGTGCCAGCAGTGCAGGTTCTGGCGTCGATGAGCAGTTCTTC

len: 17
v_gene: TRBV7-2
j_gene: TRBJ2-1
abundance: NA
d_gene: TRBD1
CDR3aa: CASSRTSRDRDLNEQFF
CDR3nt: TGTGCCAGCAGCCGAACCTCCCGGGACAGGGACCTCAATGAGCAGTTCTTC

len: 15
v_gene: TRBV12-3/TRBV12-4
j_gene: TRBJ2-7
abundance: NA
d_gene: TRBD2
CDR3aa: CASSVGDYQIYEQYF
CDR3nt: TGTGCCAGCAGCGTAGGGGACTACCAAATCTACGAGCAGTACTTC

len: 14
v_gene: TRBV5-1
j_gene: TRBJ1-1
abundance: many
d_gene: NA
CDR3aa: CASSFGSGNTEAFF
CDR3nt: TGCGCCAGCAGCTTTGGGTCAGGGAACACTGAAGCTTTCTTT